This TCR beta chain was recorded in a study of cytomegalovirus exposure and HLA in healthy donors. On the study more broadly: Unique TCRs numbering 75 million to 95 million, obtained from HLA-typed donors, made up an early data release.

The primer mix had 60 Vbeta and 13 Jbeta primers. Only in-frame clones appear in the TCRdb table, and some are missing; sequencing was by immunoSEQ multiplex PCR. Of about 160,000 clones in the sample, 65% to 85% were seen once. Whole-study findings and limits: By a later analysis, the bulk of CMV-associated TCR beta chains appeared HLA-restricted. Testing in vitro showed three CMV-associated chains specific for CMV antigens.

Germline V gives CDR1 SGHTA, CDR2 FQGNSA. V shed 1 base and J 8 bases; nucleotides not matched to a gene: 7. This CDR3 has 14 residues. Concerning this clone itself: The antigen is undetermined.

This clonotype was sampled from a male donor in good health and CMV-seropositive. The chain links TRBV7-2 to TRBJ1-2; 7 bases match TRBD1. The sample consisted of PBMCs. CDR3 amino acids: CASSLVWQGEGYTF. CDR3 DNA sequence: TGTGCCAGCAGCTTAGTATGGCAGGGGGAAGGCTACACCTTC. The full variable domain, in which reference TRBV7-2 and TRBJ1-2 provide the parts outside the CDR3, is GAGVSQSPSNKVTEKGKDVELRCDPISGHTALYWYRQSLGQGLEFLIYFQGNSAPDKSGLPSDRFSAERTGGSVSTLTIQRTQQEDSAVYLCASSLVWQGEGYTFGSGTRLTVV.